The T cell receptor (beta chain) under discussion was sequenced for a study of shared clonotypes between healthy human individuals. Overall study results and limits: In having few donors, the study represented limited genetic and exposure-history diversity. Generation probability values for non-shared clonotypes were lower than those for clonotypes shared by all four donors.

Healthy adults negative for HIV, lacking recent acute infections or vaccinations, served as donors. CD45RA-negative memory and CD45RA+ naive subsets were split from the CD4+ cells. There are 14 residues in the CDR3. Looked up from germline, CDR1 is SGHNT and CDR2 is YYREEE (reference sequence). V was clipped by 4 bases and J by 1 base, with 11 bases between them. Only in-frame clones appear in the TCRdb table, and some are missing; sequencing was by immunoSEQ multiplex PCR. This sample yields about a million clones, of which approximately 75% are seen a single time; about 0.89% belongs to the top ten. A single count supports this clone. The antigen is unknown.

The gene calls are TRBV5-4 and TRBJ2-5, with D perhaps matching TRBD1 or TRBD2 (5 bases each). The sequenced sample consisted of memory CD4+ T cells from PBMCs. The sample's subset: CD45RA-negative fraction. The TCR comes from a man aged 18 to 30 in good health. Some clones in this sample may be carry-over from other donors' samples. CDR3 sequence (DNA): TGTGCCAGCAGCCCCCGGGGCTTCCAAGAGACCCAGTACTTC. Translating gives CASSPRGFQETQYF.